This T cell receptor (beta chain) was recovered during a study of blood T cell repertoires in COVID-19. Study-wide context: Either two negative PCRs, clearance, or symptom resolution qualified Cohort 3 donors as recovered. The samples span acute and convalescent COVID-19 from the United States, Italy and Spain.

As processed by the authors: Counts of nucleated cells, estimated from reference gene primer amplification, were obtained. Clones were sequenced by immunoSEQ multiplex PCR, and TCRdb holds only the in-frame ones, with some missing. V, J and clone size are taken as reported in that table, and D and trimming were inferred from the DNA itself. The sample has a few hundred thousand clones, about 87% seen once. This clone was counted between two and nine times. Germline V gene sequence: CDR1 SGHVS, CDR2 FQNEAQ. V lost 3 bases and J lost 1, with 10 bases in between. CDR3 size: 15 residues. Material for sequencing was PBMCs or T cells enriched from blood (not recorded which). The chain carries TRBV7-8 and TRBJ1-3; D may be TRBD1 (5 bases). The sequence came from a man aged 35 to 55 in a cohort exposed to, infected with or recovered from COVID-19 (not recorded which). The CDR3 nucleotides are TGTGCCAGCAGCTTTTACCAGGGTTCTGGAAACACCATATATTTT. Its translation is CASSFYQGSGNTIYF.